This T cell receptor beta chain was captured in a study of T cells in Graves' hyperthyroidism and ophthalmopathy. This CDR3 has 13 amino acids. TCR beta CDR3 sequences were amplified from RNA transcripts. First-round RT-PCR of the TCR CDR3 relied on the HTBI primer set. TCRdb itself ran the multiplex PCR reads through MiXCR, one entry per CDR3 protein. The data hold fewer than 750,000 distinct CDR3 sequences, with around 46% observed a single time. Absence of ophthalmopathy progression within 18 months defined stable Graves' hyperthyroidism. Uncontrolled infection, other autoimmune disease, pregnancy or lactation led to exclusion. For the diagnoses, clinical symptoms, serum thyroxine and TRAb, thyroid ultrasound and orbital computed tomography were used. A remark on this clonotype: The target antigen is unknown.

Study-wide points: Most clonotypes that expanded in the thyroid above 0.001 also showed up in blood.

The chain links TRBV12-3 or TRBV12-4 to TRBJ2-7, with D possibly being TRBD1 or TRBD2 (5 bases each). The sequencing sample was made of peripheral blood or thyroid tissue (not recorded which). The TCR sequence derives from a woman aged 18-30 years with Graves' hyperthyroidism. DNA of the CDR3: TGTGCTAGTGGGACGGCGGCCTCCTACGAGCAGTACTTC. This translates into CASGTAASYEQYF.